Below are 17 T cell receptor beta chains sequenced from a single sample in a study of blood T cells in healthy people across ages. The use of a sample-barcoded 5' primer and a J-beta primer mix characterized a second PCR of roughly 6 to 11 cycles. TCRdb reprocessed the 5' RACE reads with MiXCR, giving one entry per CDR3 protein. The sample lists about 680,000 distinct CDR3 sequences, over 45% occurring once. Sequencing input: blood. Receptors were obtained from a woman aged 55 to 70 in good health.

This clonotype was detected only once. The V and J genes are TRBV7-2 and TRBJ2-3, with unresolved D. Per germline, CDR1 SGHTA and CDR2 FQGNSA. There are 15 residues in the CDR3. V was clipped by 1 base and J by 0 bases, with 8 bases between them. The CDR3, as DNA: TGTGCCAGCAGCTTAGGGATAGCTAGCACAGATACGCAGTATTTT. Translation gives CASSLGIASTDTQYF.

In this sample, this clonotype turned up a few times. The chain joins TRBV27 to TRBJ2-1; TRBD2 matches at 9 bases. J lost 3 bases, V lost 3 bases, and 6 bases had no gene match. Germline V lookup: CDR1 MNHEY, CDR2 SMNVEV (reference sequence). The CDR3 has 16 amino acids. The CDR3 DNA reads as TGTGCCAGCAGTTTGCCCGTGACTAGCGGCTACAATGAGCAGTTCTTC. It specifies CASSLPVTSGYNEQFF.

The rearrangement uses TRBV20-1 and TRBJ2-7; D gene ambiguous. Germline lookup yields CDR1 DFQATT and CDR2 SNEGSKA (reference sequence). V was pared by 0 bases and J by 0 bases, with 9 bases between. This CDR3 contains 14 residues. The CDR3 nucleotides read TGCAGTGCTAGAGATCCGCCGAGCTCCTACGAGCAGTACTTC. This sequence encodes CSARDPPSSYEQYF.

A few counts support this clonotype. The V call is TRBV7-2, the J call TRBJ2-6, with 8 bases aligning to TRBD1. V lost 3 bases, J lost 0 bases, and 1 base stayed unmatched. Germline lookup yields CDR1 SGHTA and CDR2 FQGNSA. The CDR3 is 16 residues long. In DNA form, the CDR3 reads TGTGCCAGCAGCTTGACAGGGGTCTCTGGGGCCAACGTCCTGACTTTC. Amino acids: CASSLTGVSGANVLTF. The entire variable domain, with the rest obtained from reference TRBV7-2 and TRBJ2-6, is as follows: GAGVSQSPSNKVTEKGKDVELRCDPISGHTALYWYRQSLGQGLEFLIYFQGNSAPDKSGLPSDRFSAERTGGSVSTLTIQRTQQEDSAVYLCASSLTGVSGANVLTFGAGSRLTVL.

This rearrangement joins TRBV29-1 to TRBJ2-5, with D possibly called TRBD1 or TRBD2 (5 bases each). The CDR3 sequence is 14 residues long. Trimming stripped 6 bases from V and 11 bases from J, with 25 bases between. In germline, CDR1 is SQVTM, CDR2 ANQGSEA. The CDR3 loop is CSVDRDGIQNEQYF. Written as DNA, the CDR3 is TGCAGCGTAGACCGGGACGGAATACAGAATGAGCAGTACTTC.

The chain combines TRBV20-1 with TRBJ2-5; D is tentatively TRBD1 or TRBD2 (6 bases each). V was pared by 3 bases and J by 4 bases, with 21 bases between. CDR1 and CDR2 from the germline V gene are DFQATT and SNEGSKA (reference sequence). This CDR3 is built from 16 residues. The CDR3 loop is CSARAGHPTSRETQYF. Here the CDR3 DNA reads TGCAGTGCTAGGGCGGGACACCCAACCTCGCGAGAGACCCAGTACTTC.

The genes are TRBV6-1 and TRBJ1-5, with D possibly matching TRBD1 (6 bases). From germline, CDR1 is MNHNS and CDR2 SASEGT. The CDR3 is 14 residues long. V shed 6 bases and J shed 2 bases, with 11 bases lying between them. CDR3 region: CASRTGQRNQPQHF. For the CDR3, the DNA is TGTGCCAGCAGGACCGGACAGCGCAATCAGCCCCAGCATTTT.

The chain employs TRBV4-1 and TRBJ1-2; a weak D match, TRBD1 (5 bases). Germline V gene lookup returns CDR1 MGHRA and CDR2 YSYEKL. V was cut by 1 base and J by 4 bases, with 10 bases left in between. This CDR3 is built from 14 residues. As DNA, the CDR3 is TGCGCCAGCAGCCAAGCGCGGGGGGGCTATGGCTACACCTTC. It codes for CASSQARGGYGYTF.

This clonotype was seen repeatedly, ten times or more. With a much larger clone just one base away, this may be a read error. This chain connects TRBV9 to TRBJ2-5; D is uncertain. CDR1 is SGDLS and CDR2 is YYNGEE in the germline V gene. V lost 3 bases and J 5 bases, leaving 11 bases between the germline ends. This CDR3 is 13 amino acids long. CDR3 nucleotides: TGTGCCAGCAGCGGAGGAGTCCCTGAGACCCAGTACTTC. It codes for CASSGGVPETQYF.

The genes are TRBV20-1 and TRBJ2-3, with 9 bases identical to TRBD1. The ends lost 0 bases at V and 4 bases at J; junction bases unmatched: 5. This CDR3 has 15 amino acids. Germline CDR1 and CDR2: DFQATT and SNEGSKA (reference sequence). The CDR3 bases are TGCAGTGCTAGAGATCCGGGACAGGGCCCAGATACGCAGTATTTT. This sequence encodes CSARDPGQGPDTQYF.

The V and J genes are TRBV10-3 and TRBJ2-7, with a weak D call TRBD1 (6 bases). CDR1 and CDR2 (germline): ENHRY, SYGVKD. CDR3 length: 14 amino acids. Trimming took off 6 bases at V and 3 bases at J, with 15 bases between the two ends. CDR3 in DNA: TGTGCCATCAGGGGACATAGCGTAGGCTACGAGCAGTACTTC. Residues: CAIRGHSVGYEQYF.

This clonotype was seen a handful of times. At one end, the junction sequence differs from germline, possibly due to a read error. This CDR3 is CASSLAGGDTEAFF. The CDR3, as DNA: TGTGCCAGCAGCTTAGCGGGGGGAGATACTGAAGCTTTCTTT. The chain links TRBV5-1 to TRBJ1-1, with D perhaps TRBD1 (5 bases). The CDR3 sequence is 14 residues long. Germline CDR1 SGHRS, CDR2 YFSETQ.

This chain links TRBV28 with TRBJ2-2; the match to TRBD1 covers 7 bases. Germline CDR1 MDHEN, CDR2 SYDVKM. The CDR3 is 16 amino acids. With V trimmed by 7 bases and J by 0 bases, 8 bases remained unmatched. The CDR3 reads CASTPGGNSNTGELFF. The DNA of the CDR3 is TGTGCCAGCACCCCAGGGGGAAATTCGAACACCGGGGAGCTGTTTTTT.

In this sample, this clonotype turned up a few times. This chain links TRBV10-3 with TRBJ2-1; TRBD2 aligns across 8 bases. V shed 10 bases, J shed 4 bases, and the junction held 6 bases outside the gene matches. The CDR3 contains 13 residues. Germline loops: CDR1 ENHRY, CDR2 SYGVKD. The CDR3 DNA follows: TGTGCCACCACCGGGACTAGTTACAATGAGCAGTTCTTC. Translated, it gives CATTGTSYNEQFF.

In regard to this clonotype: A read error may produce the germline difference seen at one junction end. As DNA, the CDR3 is TGCGTCAGCAGCTTGGAGCAGGGATCCTACGAGCAGTACTTC. It yields the protein CVSSLEQGSYEQYF. The chain recombines TRBV5-1 with TRBJ2-7, with D maybe TRBD1 (5 bases). CDR3 size: 14 residues. Germline V gene data show CDR1 as SGHRS and CDR2 as YFSETQ.

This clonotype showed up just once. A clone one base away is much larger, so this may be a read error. CDR3 loop: CASGRTSGEGTQYF. For the CDR3, the DNA is TGTGCCAGCGGGAGGACTAGCGGGGAAGGGACCCAGTACTTC. This chain connects TRBV2 to TRBJ2-5; 12 bases are shared with TRBD2. The V gene end was trimmed by 8 bases and the J gene end by 7 bases; junction bases not matched to a gene: 8. The CDR3 consists of 14 residues. Per germline, CDR1 SNHLY and CDR2 FYNNEI.

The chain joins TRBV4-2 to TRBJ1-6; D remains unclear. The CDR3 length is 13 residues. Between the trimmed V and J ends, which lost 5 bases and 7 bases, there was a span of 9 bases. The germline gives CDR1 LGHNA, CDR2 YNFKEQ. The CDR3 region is CASSSQENSPLHF. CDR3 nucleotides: TGTGCCAGCAGCTCTCAGGAAAATTCACCCCTCCACTTT.